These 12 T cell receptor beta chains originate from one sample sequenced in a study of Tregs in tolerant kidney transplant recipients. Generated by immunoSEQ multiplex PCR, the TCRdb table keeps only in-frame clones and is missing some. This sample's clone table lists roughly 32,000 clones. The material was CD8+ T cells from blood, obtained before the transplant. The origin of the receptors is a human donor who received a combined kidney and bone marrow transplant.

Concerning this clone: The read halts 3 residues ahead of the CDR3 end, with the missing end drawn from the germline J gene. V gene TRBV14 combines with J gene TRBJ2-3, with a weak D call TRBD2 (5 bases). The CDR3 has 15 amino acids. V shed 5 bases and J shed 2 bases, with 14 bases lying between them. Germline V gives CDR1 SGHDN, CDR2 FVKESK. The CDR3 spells CASSGRDGLTDTQYF. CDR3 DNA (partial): TGTGCCAGCAGCGGCCGTGACGGACTCACAGATACG.

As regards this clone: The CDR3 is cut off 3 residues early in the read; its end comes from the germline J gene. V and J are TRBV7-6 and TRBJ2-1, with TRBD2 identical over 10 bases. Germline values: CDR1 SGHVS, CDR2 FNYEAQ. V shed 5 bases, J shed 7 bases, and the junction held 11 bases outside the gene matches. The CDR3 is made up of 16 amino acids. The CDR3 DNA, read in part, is TGTGCCAGCAGCGACAAGGGACTAGCGATCGTGAATGAG. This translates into CASSDKGLAIVNE. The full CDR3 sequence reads CASSDKGLAIVNEQFF.

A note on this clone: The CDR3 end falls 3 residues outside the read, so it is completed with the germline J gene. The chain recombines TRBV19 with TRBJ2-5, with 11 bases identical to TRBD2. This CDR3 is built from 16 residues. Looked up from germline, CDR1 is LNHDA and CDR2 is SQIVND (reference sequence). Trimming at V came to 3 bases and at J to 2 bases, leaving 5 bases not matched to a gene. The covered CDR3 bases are TGTGCCAGTAGTATGACTAGCGGGATAGGGCAAGAGACC. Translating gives CASSMTSGIGQET. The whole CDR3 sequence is CASSMTSGIGQETQYF.

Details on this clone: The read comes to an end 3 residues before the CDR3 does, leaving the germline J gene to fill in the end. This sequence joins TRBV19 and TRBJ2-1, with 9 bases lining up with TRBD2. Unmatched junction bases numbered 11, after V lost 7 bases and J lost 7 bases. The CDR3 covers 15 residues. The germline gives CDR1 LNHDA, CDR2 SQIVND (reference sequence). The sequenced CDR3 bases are TGTGCCAGTACCTGGACTAGCGTGAGATCTAATGAG. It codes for CASTWTSVRSNE. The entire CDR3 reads CASTWTSVRSNEQFF.

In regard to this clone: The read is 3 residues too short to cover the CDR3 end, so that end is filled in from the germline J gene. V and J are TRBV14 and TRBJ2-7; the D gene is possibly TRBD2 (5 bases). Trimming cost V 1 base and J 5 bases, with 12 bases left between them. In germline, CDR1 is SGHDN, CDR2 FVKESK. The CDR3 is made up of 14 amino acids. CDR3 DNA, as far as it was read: TGTGCCAGCAGCCAAGCCGCTAGCACCGACGAG. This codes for CASSQAASTDE. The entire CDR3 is CASSQAASTDEQYF.

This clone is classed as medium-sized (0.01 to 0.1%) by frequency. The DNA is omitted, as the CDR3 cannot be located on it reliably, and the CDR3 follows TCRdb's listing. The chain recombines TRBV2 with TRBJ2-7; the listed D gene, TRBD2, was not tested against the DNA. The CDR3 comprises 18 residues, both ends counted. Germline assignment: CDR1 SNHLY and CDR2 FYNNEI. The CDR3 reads CASILGTSGYWETYEQYF.

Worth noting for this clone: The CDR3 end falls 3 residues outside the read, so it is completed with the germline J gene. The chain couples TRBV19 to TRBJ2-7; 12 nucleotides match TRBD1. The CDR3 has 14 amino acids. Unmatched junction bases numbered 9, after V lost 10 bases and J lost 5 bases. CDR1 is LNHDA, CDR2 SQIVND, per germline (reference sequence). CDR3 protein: CANAWGQGAHEQYF. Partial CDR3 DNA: TGTGCCAACGCCTGGGGACAGGGGGCCCACGAG. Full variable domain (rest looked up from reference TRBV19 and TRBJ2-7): DGGITQSPKYLFRKEGQNVTLSCEQNLNHDAMYWYRQDPGQGLRLIYYSQIVNDFQKGDIAEGYSVSREKKESFPLTVTSAQKNPTAFYLCANAWGQGAHEQYFGPGTRLTVT.

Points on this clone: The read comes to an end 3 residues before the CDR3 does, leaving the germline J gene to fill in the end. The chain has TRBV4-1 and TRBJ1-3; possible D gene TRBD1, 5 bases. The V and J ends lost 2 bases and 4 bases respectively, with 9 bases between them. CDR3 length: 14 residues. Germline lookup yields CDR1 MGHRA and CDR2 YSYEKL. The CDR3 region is CASSQISGGNTIYF. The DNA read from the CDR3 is TGCGCCAGCAGCCAAATCTCAGGGGGAAACACC.

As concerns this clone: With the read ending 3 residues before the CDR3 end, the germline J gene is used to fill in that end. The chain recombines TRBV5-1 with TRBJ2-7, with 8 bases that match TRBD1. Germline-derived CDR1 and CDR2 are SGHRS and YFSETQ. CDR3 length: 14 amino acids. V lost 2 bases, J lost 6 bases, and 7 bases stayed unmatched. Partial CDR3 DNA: TGCGCCAGCAGCTTTGCGCAGGGGGCAAGCGAG. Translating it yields CASSFAQGASE. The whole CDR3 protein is CASSFAQGASEQYF.

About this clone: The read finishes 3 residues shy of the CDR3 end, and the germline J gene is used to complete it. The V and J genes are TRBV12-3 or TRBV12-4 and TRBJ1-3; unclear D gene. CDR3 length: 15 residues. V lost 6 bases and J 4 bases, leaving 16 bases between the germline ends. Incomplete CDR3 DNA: TGTGCCAGCAGCCCCGGGGTGTTAGCCGGAAACACC. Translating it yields CASSPGVLAGNT. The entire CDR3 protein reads CASSPGVLAGNTIYF.

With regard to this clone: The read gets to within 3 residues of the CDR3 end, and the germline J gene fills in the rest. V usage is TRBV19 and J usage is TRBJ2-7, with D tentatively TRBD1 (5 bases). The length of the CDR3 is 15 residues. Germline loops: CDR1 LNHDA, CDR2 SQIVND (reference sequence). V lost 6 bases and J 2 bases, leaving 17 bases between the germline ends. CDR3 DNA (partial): TGTGCCAGTAGCCCAGGGATGGACATAACCTACGAG. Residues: CASSPGMDITYE. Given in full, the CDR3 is CASSPGMDITYEQYF.

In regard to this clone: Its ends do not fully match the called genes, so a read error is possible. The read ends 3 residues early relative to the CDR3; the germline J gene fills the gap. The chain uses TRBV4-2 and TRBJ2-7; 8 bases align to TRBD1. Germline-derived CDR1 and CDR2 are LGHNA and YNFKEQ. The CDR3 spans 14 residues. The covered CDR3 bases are TGCGCCAGCAGCCAGGACAGGGTCAGCTACGAG. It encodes CASSQDRVSYE. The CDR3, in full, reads CASSQDRVSYEQYF.